Following are 10 T cell receptor beta chains from one sample sequenced in a study of PD-1 blockade in classical Hodgkin lymphoma (dated by TCRdb to the early 2020s). The library was prepared using the immunoSEQ multiplex PCR assay. Entries here come from immuneACCESS through TCRdb and include only in-frame sequences with V and J called. Some clones fail to appear in such tables; in the studies checked, an unresolved V gene covers under half of the shortfall, and the cause of the remainder is unknown. This sample comprises 100,000 or so clones, approximately 89% of them detected only once. Of the sample, 15% to 20% falls within the top ten clones. Interpreted using the paper, the time point label stands for: cycle 4 day 1 (C4D1), after five to seven weeks of nivolumab. Every trial patient had relapsed following autologous stem cell transplantation, and prior brentuximab vedotin exposure was what differed among cohorts A, B and C.

Sample: peripheral blood mononuclear cells (PBMCs), taken before the fourth cycle of nivolumab. These receptors came from a human donor with classical Hodgkin lymphoma.

The CDR3 here is CASKEMVGRNTEAFF. CDR3 sequence (DNA): TGTGCCAGTAAGGAAATGGTAGGGAGGAACACTGAAGCTTTCTTT. The chain has TRBV19 and TRBJ1-1; D unclear. The CDR3 sequence is 15 residues long. Germline values: CDR1 LNHDA, CDR2 SQIVND (reference sequence). V dropped 7 bases and J dropped 1 base, with 16 bases sitting between them.

V and J are TRBV5-1 and TRBJ2-1; D gene unclear. With 0 bases removed from V and 5 bases from J, the gap between germline ends came to 9 bases. The CDR3 is 14 amino acids. CDR1 SGHRS and CDR2 YFSETQ come from the germline V gene. CDR3 sequence (DNA): TGCGCCAGCAGCTTGGGACTGATCGACAATGAGCAGTTCTTC. Translated: CASSLGLIDNEQFF.

The CDR3 nucleotides are TGTGCCGCCGGGACAGGGTATGAAAAACTGTTTTTT. Encoded protein: CAAGTGYEKLFF. The genes are TRBV15 and TRBJ1-4; 9 bases are a match to TRBD1. V lost 11 bases and J lost 6; bases outside the gene matches: 4. The germline V gene encodes CDR1 LNHNV and CDR2 YYDKDF (reference sequence). This CDR3 comprises 12 residues.

This chain connects TRBV5-1 to TRBJ1-2; 7 bases agree with TRBD1. Germline V gene sequence: CDR1 SGHRS, CDR2 YFSETQ. The CDR3 has 13 residues. V was clipped by 0 bases and J by 5 bases; unmatched bases: 1. In DNA form, the CDR3 reads TGCGCCAGCAGCTTGGAGGGGGCTTATGGCTACACCTTC. Translating gives CASSLEGAYGYTF.

This sequence joins TRBV5-1 and TRBJ2-7, with a weak D call TRBD2 (7 bases). Trimming pared 4 bases from V and 7 bases from J, leaving 12 bases between. The CDR3 covers 12 residues. Germline-derived CDR1 and CDR2 are SGHRS and YFSETQ. For the CDR3, the DNA is TGCGCCAGCAGCAGGGGGGGCCGGGAGCAGTACTTC. Translated, it gives CASSRGGREQYF.

This chain uses TRBV27 with TRBJ2-1, with 10 bases fitting TRBD2. The V gene's germline CDR1 is MNHEY and CDR2 SMNVEV (reference sequence). Unmatched junction bases numbered 10, after V lost 5 bases and J lost 6 bases. The CDR3 is 16 amino acids. CDR3 coding DNA: TGTGCCAGCAGTCGATCCGGGACTAGCGTCCCCAATGAGCAGTTCTTC. Translated, it gives CASSRSGTSVPNEQFF.

V and J are TRBV28 and TRBJ1-2; 7 bases are shared with TRBD1. V was clipped by 3 bases and J by 4 bases; unmatched bases: 5. CDR3 length: 14 amino acids. Germline values: CDR1 MDHEN, CDR2 SYDVKM. This chain's CDR3 is CASSFGDSGYGYTF. CDR3 sequence (DNA): TGTGCCAGCAGTTTCGGGGACAGCGGCTATGGCTACACCTTC.

This chain connects TRBV5-1 to TRBJ2-7; D unresolved. Trimming stripped 1 base from V and 1 base from J, with 6 bases between. CDR1 and CDR2 from the germline V gene are SGHRS and YFSETQ. This CDR3 has 13 amino acids. The CDR3 spells CASSLQKSYEQYF. The CDR3 DNA follows: TGCGCCAGCAGCTTGCAGAAATCCTACGAGCAGTACTTC.

The chain combines TRBV5-1 with TRBJ1-3; 9 bases map to TRBD1. Germline CDR1 is SGHRS and CDR2 is YFSETQ. The trim removed 0 bases at V and 2 bases at J, leaving 0 bases unmatched. This CDR3 has 15 residues. CDR3 sequence reads: CASSLDRGPGNTIYF. The CDR3, as DNA: TGCGCCAGCAGCTTGGACAGGGGGCCTGGAAACACCATATATTTT.

The V gene is TRBV19, the J gene TRBJ2-3; 10 nucleotides match TRBD2. This CDR3 has 16 amino acids. CDR1 LNHDA and CDR2 SQIVND come from the germline V gene (reference sequence). Unmatched junction bases numbered 10, after V lost 4 bases and J lost 6 bases. For the CDR3, the DNA is TGTGCCAGTAGTACACTAAGCGGGAGGGCATGGGATACGCAGTATTTT. Translation gives CASSTLSGRAWDTQYF.